Listed below are T cell receptor beta chains from one sample, sequenced in a study of response to subunit inactivated influenza vaccine. MiXCR, run by TCRdb on the RT-PCR reads, gives a single entry per CDR3 protein. The repertoire holds 650,000 to 700,000 distinct CDR3 sequences, with around 16% as singletons. Sequencing was performed on PBMCs from blood, taken about 11 days after vaccination. These TCRs come from a middle-aged man who received an inactivated influenza vaccine. Both conserved end residues are part of each CDR3. A D gene is named only where the DNA matches it firmly. Where a row states a size, it is once, few, many or the class of an expanded clone; other rows omit it.

v_gene	d_gene	j_gene	abundance	CDR3aa	CDR3nt
TRBV7-2	TRBD2	TRBJ2-1	few	CASSQTSGEYNEQFF	TGTGCCAGCAGCCAGACGAGCGGGGAATACAATGAGCAGTTCTTC
TRBV3-1	.	TRBJ2-1	few	CASSQDFFWGSRGTSNEQFF	TGTGCCAGCAGCCAAGATTTTTTTTGGGGATCCCGGGGTACCTCCAATGAGCAGTTCTTC
TRBV4-3	TRBD1	TRBJ2-2	.	CASSQSGTGTYTGELFF	TGCGCCAGCAGCCAGTCCGGGACAGGGACGTATACCGGGGAGCTGTTTTTT
TRBV5-1	.	TRBJ2-7	.	CASSPGARYEQYF	TGCGCCAGCAGCCCAGGGGCGAGATACGAGCAGTACTTC
TRBV7-3	.	TRBJ2-5	.	CASSPGGGAQETQYF	TGTGCCAGCAGCCCTGGGGGGGGGGCCCAAGAGACCCAGTACTTC
TRBV5-4	TRBD1	TRBJ1-4	few	CASSQDRGNEKLFF	TGTGCCAGCAGCCAAGACAGGGGGAATGAAAAACTGTTTTTT
TRBV20-1	TRBD2	TRBJ2-2	few	CSGGEGLSGELFF	TGCAGTGGTGGGGAGGGCCTCTCCGGGGAGCTGTTTTTT
TRBV7-2	.	TRBJ1-5	many	CASSLNQGSNQPQHF	TGTGCCAGCAGCTTAAACCAGGGGTCCAATCAGCCCCAGCATTTT
TRBV10-3	.	TRBJ2-7	.	CAISGATGISYEQYF	TGTGCCATCAGTGGAGCGACAGGAATCTCCTACGAGCAGTACTTC
TRBV7-2	.	TRBJ2-1	.	CASSLSLSNEQFF	TGTGCCAGCAGCTTGAGCCTGTCCAATGAGCAGTTCTTC
TRBV20-1	TRBD1	TRBJ2-7	.	CSARGGTGVYEQYF	TGCAGTGCTAGAGGAGGGACAGGCGTTTACGAGCAGTACTTC
TRBV5-1	.	TRBJ2-7	few	CASSLEPGRSEQYF	TGCGCCAGCAGCTTGGAACCCGGTCGATCCGAGCAGTACTTC
TRBV29-1	TRBD1	TRBJ2-5	.	CSVSAGTGGMETQYF	TGCAGCGTTTCCGCCGGGACAGGGGGCATGGAGACCCAGTACTTC
TRBV5-1	TRBD2	TRBJ2-1	few	CASSPIRTSGTNEQFF	TGCGCCAGCAGCCCCATACGGACTAGCGGGACGAATGAGCAGTTCTTC
TRBV28	TRBD2	TRBJ2-1	few	CASRLRLAAREQFF	TGTGCCAGCAGATTAAGACTAGCGGCCCGTGAGCAGTTCTTC